These 13 T cell receptor beta chains share one sample of origin, sequenced in a study of T-cell reconstitution after alpha-beta-depleted transplantation in children. Molecular barcoding with unique molecular identifiers was used for the TCRbeta library. TCRdb itself ran the PCR reads through MiXCR, one entry per CDR3 protein. The sample lists 300,000 to 400,000 distinct CDR3 sequences, around 16% seen once, with around 43% in the top ten. The source material was PBMCs, mostly from graft donor cells, sampled 360 days after TCRalphabeta/CD19-depleted stem cell transplant. These receptors came from a male patient between 2 and 15 years old who had a stem cell transplant for acute lymphoblastic leukemia, so the T cells may come from the graft donor.

This clonotype came up a few times. J is TRBJ2-3 and V is TRBV11-2; the D is unclear. The ends were cut back, 2 bases at V and 0 bases at J, with 15 bases in the middle. The CDR3 is 17 amino acids. In germline, CDR1 is SGHAT, CDR2 FQNNGV. CDR3 region: CASSLRISRASTDTQYF. CDR3 coding DNA: TGTGCCAGCAGCTTACGTATCTCCAGAGCTAGCACAGATACGCAGTATTTT.

This clonotype was counted ten times or more. The V gene is TRBV6-2 or TRBV6-3, the J gene TRBJ2-1; 7 nucleotides line up with TRBD2. The CDR3 has 16 residues. V lost 0 bases and J lost 7; bases outside the gene matches: 9. The germline V gene has CDR1 MNHEY and CDR2 SVGEGT. Here the CDR3 DNA reads TGTGCCAGCAGTTACTCGATGCTAGCGGTGTGGAATGAGCAGTTCTTC. Translating gives CASSYSMLAVWNEQFF.

The gene calls are TRBV15 and TRBJ2-7; D is unresolved. CDR1 is LNHNV, CDR2 YYDKDF, per germline (reference sequence). The CDR3 spans 14 residues. The V end lost 0 bases, the J end lost 3 bases, and 9 bases lay between the germline ends. CDR3 sequence: CATSREAVFYEQYF. DNA of the CDR3: TGTGCCACCAGCAGAGAGGCGGTCTTCTACGAGCAGTACTTC.

The genes are TRBV4-2 and TRBJ2-7; weak D call: TRBD2 (6 bases). Deletions cut 0 bases from V and 2 bases from J, with 20 bases between. This CDR3 has 18 residues. Germline V lookup: CDR1 LGHNA, CDR2 YNFKEQ. This CDR3 reads CASSQDRAGVYYPYEQYF. In DNA form, the CDR3 reads TGTGCCAGCAGCCAAGACCGAGCGGGCGTCTACTATCCCTACGAGCAGTACTTC.

This clonotype was seen more than once but under ten times. This chain uses TRBV5-6 with TRBJ1-1, with TRBD1 as a possible D gene (5 bases). Trimming took off 5 bases at V and 10 bases at J, with 12 bases between the two ends. The CDR3 runs 11 residues. Germline V CDR1 and CDR2: SGHDT, YYEEEE. CDR3 bases: TGTGCCAGCAGTCCCTTTGGGGGAGCTTTCTTT. Its translation is CASSPFGGAFF.

This clonotype was seen at least ten times. The chain combines TRBV10-3 with TRBJ1-6; D uncertain. The CDR3 has 11 amino acids. Germline assignment: CDR1 ENHRY and CDR2 SYGVKD. Trimming pared 4 bases from V and 12 bases from J, leaving 7 bases between. The DNA for the CDR3 is TGTGCCATCAGTGGGGAGGGACCCCTCCACTTT. Translating gives CAISGEGPLHF.

This clonotype has just one count. The V call is TRBV13, the J call TRBJ2-7; no clear D gene. Germline values: CDR1 PRHDT, CDR2 FYEKMQ (reference sequence). The CDR3 covers 15 residues. V was trimmed by 0 bases and J by 3 bases, leaving 12 bases between them. CDR3 amino acids: CASSLGIANRYEQYF. CDR3 in DNA: TGTGCCAGCAGCTTAGGGATTGCTAATCGCTACGAGCAGTACTTC.

CDR3 protein: CASSSQLEGRAFF. The CDR3 DNA is TGTGCCAGCTCCTCCCAACTGGAGGGGCGGGCTTTCTTT. This chain links TRBV6-6 with TRBJ1-1; D possibly corresponds to TRBD1 (5 bases). Germline assignment: CDR1 MNHNY and CDR2 SVGAGI (reference sequence). This CDR3 is 13 amino acids long. The V gene lost 8 bases and the J gene lost 11 bases, with 21 bases spanning the gap.

This clonotype was detected only a few times. V usage is TRBV5-4 and J usage is TRBJ2-5, with D possibly TRBD2 on 7 matching bases. The V gene's germline CDR1 is SGHNT and CDR2 YYREEE (reference sequence). The CDR3 contains 16 residues. The ends were cut back, 0 bases at V and 2 bases at J, with 14 bases in the middle. The CDR3 nucleotides read TGTGCCAGCAGCTTGGACCAGGGGAGGGTACAAGAGACCCAGTACTTC. Its translation is CASSLDQGRVQETQYF.

This clonotype was recorded at least ten times. The V gene is TRBV9, the J gene TRBJ2-2; 9 bases map to TRBD1. The germline gives CDR1 SGDLS, CDR2 YYNGEE. There are 18 residues in the CDR3. J gave up 3 bases and V 2 bases, and 11 bases lay outside the gene matches. The chain's CDR3 is CASSVQAPGQGDTGELFF. For the CDR3, the DNA is TGTGCCAGCAGCGTTCAAGCACCGGGACAGGGTGACACCGGGGAGCTGTTTTTT.

There are a few counts of this clonotype. CDR3 DNA sequence: TGTGCCAGCAGCCCATCCGGGACAGGGGCTCGGGAGCAGTACTTC. The encoded protein is CASSPSGTGAREQYF. The chain uses TRBV4-2 and TRBJ2-7, with 10 positions matching TRBD1. This CDR3 comprises 15 residues. The trim removed 4 bases at V and 7 bases at J, leaving 10 bases unmatched. Germline V gene sequence: CDR1 LGHNA, CDR2 YNFKEQ.

This clonotype was detected only a few times. This chain links TRBV12-3 or TRBV12-4 with TRBJ2-7; 8 nucleotides line up with TRBD2. This CDR3 spans 16 amino acids. V shed 5 bases, J shed 2 bases, and the junction held 11 bases outside the gene matches. The CDR3 loop reads CASSGPGTRLAYEQYF. For the CDR3, the DNA is TGTGCCAGCAGTGGGCCGGGGACTAGGCTTGCCTACGAGCAGTACTTC.

This clonotype has a handful of counts. The chain employs TRBV11-2 and TRBJ2-5; D is ambiguous. The CDR3 sequence is 15 residues long. The V and J ends lost 2 bases and 0 bases respectively, with 10 bases between them. The V gene's germline CDR1 is SGHAT and CDR2 FQNNGV. CDR3 loop: CASSLTATNQETQYF. The CDR3, as DNA: TGTGCCAGCAGCTTAACGGCGACAAACCAAGAGACCCAGTACTTC.